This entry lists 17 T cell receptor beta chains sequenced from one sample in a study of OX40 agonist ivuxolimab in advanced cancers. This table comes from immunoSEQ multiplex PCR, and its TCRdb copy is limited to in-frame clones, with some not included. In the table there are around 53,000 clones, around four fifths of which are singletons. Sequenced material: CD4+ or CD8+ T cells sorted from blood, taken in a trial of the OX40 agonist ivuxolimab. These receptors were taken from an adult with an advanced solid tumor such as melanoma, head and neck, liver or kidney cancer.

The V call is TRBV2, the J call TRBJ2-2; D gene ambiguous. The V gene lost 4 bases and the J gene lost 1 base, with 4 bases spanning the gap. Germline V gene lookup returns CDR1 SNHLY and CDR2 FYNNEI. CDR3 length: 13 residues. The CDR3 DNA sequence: TGTGCCAGCAGTGGTTGGAACACCGGGGAGCTGTTTTTT. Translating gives CASSGWNTGELFF.

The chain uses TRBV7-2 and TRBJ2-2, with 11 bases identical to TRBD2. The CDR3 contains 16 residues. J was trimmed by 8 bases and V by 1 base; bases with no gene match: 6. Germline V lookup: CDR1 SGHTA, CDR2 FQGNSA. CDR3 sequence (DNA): TGTGCCAGCAGCTTAGGCACTAGCGGGAGTGCGGGGGAGCTGTTTTTT. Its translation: CASSLGTSGSAGELFF. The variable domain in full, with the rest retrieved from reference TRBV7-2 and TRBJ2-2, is GAGVSQSPSNKVTEKGKDVELRCDPISGHTALYWYRQSLGQGLEFLIYFQGNSAPDKSGLPSDRFSAERTGGSVSTLTIQRTQQEDSAVYLCASSLGTSGSAGELFFGEGSRLTVL.

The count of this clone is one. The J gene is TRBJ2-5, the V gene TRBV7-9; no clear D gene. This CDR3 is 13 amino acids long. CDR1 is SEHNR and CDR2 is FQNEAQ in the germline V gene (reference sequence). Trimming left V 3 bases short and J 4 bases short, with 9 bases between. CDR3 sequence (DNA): TGTGCCAGCAGCTTTTCGGGTACAGAGACCCAGTACTTC. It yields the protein CASSFSGTETQYF.

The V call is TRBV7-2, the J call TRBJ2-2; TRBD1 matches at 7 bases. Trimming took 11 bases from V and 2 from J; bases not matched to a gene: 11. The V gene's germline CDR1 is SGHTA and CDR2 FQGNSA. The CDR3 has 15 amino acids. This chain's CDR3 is CALVGGLGNTGELFF. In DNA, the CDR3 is TGTGCCCTGGTAGGGGGCTTGGGAAACACCGGGGAGCTGTTTTTT.

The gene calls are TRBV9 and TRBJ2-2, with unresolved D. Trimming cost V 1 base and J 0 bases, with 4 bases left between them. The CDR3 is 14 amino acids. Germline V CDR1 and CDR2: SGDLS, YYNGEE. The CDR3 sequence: CASSVNANTGELFF. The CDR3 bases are TGTGCCAGCAGCGTAAACGCGAACACCGGGGAGCTGTTTTTT.

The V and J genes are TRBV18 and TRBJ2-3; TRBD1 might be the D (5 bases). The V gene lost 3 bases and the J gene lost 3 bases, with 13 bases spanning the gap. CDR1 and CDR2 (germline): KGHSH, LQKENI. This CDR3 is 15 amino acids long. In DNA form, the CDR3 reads TGTGCCAGCTCACCTATGGCAGGGAATACAGATACGCAGTATTTT. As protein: CASSPMAGNTDTQYF.

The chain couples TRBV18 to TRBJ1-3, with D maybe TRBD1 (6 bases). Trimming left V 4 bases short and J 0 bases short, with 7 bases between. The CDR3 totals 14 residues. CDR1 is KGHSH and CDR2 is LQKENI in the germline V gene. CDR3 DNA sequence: TGTGCCAGCTCACAGGACAGCTCTGGAAACACCATATATTTT. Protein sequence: CASSQDSSGNTIYF.

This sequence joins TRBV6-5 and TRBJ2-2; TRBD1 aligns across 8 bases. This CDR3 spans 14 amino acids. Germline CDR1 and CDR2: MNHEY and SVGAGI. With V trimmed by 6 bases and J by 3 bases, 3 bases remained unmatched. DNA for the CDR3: TGTGCCAGCAGAAAGGACAGGGACACCGGGGAGCTGTTTTTT. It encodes CASRKDRDTGELFF.

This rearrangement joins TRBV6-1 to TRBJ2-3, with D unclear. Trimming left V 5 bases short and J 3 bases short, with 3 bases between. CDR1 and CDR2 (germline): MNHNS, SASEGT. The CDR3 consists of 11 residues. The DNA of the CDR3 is TGTGCCAGCAGTAAGACAGATACGCAGTATTTT. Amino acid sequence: CASSKTDTQYF.

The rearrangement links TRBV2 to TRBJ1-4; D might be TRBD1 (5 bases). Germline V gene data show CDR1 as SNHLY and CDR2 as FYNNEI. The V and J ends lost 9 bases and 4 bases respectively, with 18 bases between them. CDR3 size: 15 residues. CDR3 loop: CASGALGTYNEKLFF. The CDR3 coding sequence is TGTGCCAGTGGGGCCTTAGGCACCTATAATGAAAAACTGTTTTTT.

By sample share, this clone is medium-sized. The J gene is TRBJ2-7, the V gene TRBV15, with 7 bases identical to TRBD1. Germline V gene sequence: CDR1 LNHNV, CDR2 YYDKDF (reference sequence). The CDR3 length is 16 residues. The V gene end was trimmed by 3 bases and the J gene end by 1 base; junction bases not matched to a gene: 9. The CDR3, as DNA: TGTGCCACCAGCAGCATCCGGGACAGTTCATCCTACGAGCAGTACTTC. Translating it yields CATSSIRDSSSYEQYF.

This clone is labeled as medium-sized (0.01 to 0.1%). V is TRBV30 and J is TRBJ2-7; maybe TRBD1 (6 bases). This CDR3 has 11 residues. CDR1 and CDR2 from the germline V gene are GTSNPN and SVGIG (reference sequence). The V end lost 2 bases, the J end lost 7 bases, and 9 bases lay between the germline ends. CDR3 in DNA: TGTGCCTGGAGTACAGGGAATGAGCAGTACTTC. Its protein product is CAWSTGNEQYF.

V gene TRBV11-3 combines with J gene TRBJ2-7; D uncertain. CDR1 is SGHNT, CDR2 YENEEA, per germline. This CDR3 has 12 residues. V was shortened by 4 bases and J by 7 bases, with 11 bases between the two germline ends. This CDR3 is CASSSPVGEQYF. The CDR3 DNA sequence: TGTGCCAGCAGCTCCCCCGTGGGGGAGCAGTACTTC.

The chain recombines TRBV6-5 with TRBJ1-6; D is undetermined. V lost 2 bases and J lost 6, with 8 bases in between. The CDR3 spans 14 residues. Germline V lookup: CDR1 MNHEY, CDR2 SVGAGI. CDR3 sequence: CASSYGRLNSPLHF. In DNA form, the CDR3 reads TGTGCCAGCAGTTACGGACGGCTTAATTCACCCCTCCACTTT.

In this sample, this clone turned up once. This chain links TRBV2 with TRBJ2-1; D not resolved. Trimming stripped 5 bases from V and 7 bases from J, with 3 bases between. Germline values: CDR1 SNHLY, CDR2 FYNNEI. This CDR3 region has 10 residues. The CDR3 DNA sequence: TGTGCCAGCAGTCGTAATGAGCAGTTCTTC. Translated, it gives CASSRNEQFF.

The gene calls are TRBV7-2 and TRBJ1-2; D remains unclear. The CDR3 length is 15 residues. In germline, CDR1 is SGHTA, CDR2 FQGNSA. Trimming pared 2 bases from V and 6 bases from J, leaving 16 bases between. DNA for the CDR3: TGTGCCAGCAGCTTAAGTAAAGGGCAGAACGATGGCTACACCTTC. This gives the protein CASSLSKGQNDGYTF.

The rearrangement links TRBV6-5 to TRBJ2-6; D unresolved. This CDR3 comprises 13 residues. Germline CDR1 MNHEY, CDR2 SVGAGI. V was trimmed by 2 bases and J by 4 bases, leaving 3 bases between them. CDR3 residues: CASSYTGANVLTF. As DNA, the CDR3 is TGTGCCAGCAGTTACACAGGGGCCAACGTCCTGACTTTC.